The clone carrying this TCR beta chain was seen once. Its antigen remains unknown. The record originates from a study of shared clonotypes between healthy human individuals. Study-wide points: Naive subsets generally had larger estimated richness than memory subsets.

Donors included only healthy HIV-negative adults lacking recent acute infections or vaccinations. The test was conducted at deep level. When replicate PCRs were run on sorted subsets, they used around 0.2 ug DNA, about 30,000 T cell genomes. TCRdb's copy holds only in-frame clones and misses some; the assay was immunoSEQ multiplex PCR. In the table there are a few million clones, over 90% of which are singletons. The ends lost 3 bases at V and 1 base at J; junction bases unmatched: 4. The V gene's germline CDR1 is KGHSH and CDR2 LQKENI. The CDR3 has 17 residues. Sequenced sample: naive CD4+ T cells from PBMCs. The subset denotes: CD45RA+ positively selected. This sequence was found in a young man in good health. Some clones in this sample may be carry-over from other donors' samples. The J gene is TRBJ2-3, the V gene TRBV18, with 13 bases identical to TRBD2. The CDR3 nucleotides are TGTGCCAGCTCACCGGGACTAGCGGGAACCCGCACAGATACGCAGTATTTT. It yields the protein CASSPGLAGTRTDTQYF. Together with reference TRBV18 and TRBJ2-3, the CDR3 gives the full variable domain: NAGVMQNPRHLVRRRGQEARLRCSPMKGHSHVYWYRQLPEEGLKFMVYLQKENIIDESGMPKERFSAEFPKEGPSILRIQQVVRGDSAAYFCASSPGLAGTRTDTQYFGPGTRLTVL.